These 25 T cell receptor beta chains share one sample of origin, sequenced in a study of CXCR3-negative and CXCR3-positive naive CD8 T cells. Each TRB cDNA library was prepared by 5' RACE (with UMI labels). Using the 5' RACE reads, TCRdb records one entry per CDR3 protein without DNA. The listing contains approximately 88,000 distinct CDR3 sequences. Specimen: naive CXCR3- CD8+ T cells from blood. Described subset: CD45RO-CCR7+CD27+CD95- naive CD8+ T cells lacking CXCR3 (TNR3-). These receptors all come from a human donor in good health. Some clones in this sample may be carry-over from other donors' samples.

This sequence joins TRBV9 and TRBJ2-1; as DNA is missing, the TRBD1 call by TCRdb cannot be tested. Germline CDR1 SGDLS, CDR2 YYNGEE. This CDR3 has 16 amino acids. The CDR3 reads CASSPGGAPNYNEQFF. Full variable domain (outside the CDR3, taken from reference TRBV9 and TRBJ2-1): DSGVTQTPKHLITATGQRVTLRCSPRSGDLSVYWYQQSLDQGLQFLIQYYNGEERAKGNILERFSAQQFPDLHSELNLSSLELGDSALYFCASSPGGAPNYNEQFFGPGTRLTVL.

The chain has TRBV6-5 and TRBJ2-1; TCRdb lists TRBD1, though no DNA is available to test this call. Germline loops: CDR1 MNHEY, CDR2 SVGAGI. This CDR3 is built from 13 residues. The CDR3 region is CASSGGYYNEQFF.

The genes are TRBV7-8 and TRBJ2-1; the D call of TRBD2 rests on TCRdb alone, since no DNA is present to check it. This CDR3 is built from 18 residues. CDR1 and CDR2 from the germline V gene are SGHVS and FQNEAQ. The CDR3 sequence is CASSLASWGAGGPNEQFF.

V gene TRBV28 combines with J gene TRBJ2-1. Germline CDR1 is MDHEN and CDR2 is SYDVKM. The CDR3 has 18 amino acids. The CDR3 reads CASSFNTIEISSYNEQFF.

The rearrangement uses TRBV7-9 and TRBJ2-1; TCRdb outputs TRBD1, but without DNA this stays unchecked. From germline, CDR1 is SEHNR and CDR2 FQNEAQ (reference sequence). The CDR3 covers 13 residues. CDR3 protein: CASSDDSYNEQFF. Based on the CDR3 plus reference TRBV7-9 and TRBJ2-1, the full variable domain is DTGVSQNPRHKITKRGQNVTFRCDPISEHNRLYWYRQTLGQGPEFLTYFQNEAQLEKSRLLSDRFSAERPKGSFSTLEIQRTEQGDSAMYLCASSDDSYNEQFFGPGTRLTVL.

The chain couples TRBV28 to TRBJ2-5; TCRdb's assignment of TRBD1 cannot be checked, as there is no DNA. The CDR3 has 15 residues. Per germline, CDR1 MDHEN and CDR2 SYDVKM. CDR3 amino acids: CASEGDRGLGETQYF.

The chain has TRBV19 and TRBJ2-1; the D gene TCRdb calls, TRBD2, cannot be checked with no DNA. CDR3 length: 15 amino acids. The V gene's germline CDR1 is LNHDA and CDR2 SQIVND (reference sequence). The CDR3 region is CASSIGVNSVDEQFF.

The J gene is TRBJ1-5, the V gene TRBV11-2. This CDR3 is 15 amino acids long. Germline V lookup: CDR1 SGHAT, CDR2 FQNNGV. The CDR3 is CASSDGLNSNQPQHF.

The rearrangement uses TRBV6-5 and TRBJ2-1. There are 17 residues in the CDR3. Germline CDR1 is MNHEY and CDR2 is SVGAGI. The CDR3 is CASSYSPKMGDYNEQFF.

This chain links TRBV7-6 with TRBJ2-1. The CDR3 totals 11 residues. Germline CDR1 is SGHVS and CDR2 is FNYEAQ. The CDR3 sequence: CASSLGDEQFF.

This chain links TRBV29-1 with TRBJ2-7; the TCRdb call, TRBD1, lacks DNA for checking. Germline V gene sequence: CDR1 SQVTM, CDR2 ANQGSEA. The CDR3 contains 13 residues. This chain's CDR3 is CSVETGGKYEQYF.

This chain links TRBV7-9 with TRBJ2-5; no DNA is available, so the TRBD2 call from TCRdb remains unchecked. The CDR3 contains 16 residues. The germline V gene has CDR1 SEHNR and CDR2 FQNEAQ (reference sequence). CDR3 amino acids: CASTPFASGGSETQYF.

This chain connects TRBV28 to TRBJ2-3; TCRdb reports TRBD2, a call that lacks DNA to check it against. CDR3 size: 17 residues. CDR1 and CDR2 from the germline V gene are MDHEN and SYDVKM. The CDR3 loop reads CASSFSASGDPTDTQYF.

This chain links TRBV5-1 with TRBJ2-7. This CDR3 region has 14 residues. CDR1 and CDR2 from the germline V gene are SGHRS and YFSETQ. CDR3 protein: CASSTDSSGYEQYF.

The V gene is TRBV21-1, the J gene TRBJ1-5; TCRdb's assignment of TRBD1 cannot be checked, as there is no DNA. TRBV21-1 is designated a pseudogene. The CDR3 is 18 amino acids. The CDR3 sequence is CASSKVTVLLYSNQPQHF.

The J gene is TRBJ2-1, the V gene TRBV29-1; the D call of TRBD2 rests on TCRdb alone, since no DNA is present to check it. Germline V gene data show CDR1 as SQVTM and CDR2 as ANQGSEA. The CDR3 covers 14 residues. CDR3 amino acids: CGVEIAGPNNEQFF.

V and J are TRBV21-1 and TRBJ2-4; TCRdb's assignment of TRBD1 cannot be checked, as there is no DNA. TRBV21-1 is designated a pseudogene. CDR3 length: 20 residues. This CDR3 is CASSKLVPEATPLAKNIQYF.

The chain combines TRBV7-9 with TRBJ1-1. The germline V gene has CDR1 SEHNR and CDR2 FQNEAQ (reference sequence). This CDR3 has 14 amino acids. CDR3 amino acids: CASSLVMVNTEAFF.

The chain combines TRBV4-1 with TRBJ1-2; TCRdb outputs TRBD1, but without DNA this stays unchecked. Germline V gene sequence: CDR1 MGHRA, CDR2 YSYEKL. The length of the CDR3 is 15 residues. This CDR3 reads CASSQEGVLDYGYTF.

The rearrangement uses TRBV4-1 and TRBJ2-7. CDR1 is MGHRA and CDR2 is YSYEKL in the germline V gene. CDR3 length: 15 amino acids. CDR3 amino acids: CASSQDFGRAYEQYF.

The CDR3 protein is CASSPGVQRTDTQYF. This chain joins TRBV7-6 and TRBJ2-3; TCRdb lists TRBD1, though no DNA is available to test this call. Germline-derived CDR1 and CDR2 are SGHVS and FNYEAQ. This CDR3 spans 15 amino acids.

This chain links TRBV12-3 or TRBV12-4 with TRBJ2-3; there is no DNA to check the TCRdb D call of TRBD2. The CDR3 covers 17 residues. CDR3: CATNWWGTSGSKDTQYF.

The rearrangement joins TRBV29-1 to TRBJ2-1; TCRdb proposes TRBD2, but this gene call is untestable without DNA. The germline gives CDR1 SQVTM, CDR2 ANQGSEA. The CDR3 sequence is 13 residues long. CDR3 protein: CSAADGTVNEQFF.

This rearrangement joins TRBV29-1 to TRBJ2-1; the D call of TRBD1 rests on TCRdb alone, since no DNA is present to check it. The CDR3 spans 13 residues. The V gene's germline CDR1 is SQVTM and CDR2 ANQGSEA. CDR3 amino acids: CSVEDQGPNEQFF.

The CDR3: CASSQDPGAGGDTQYF. This chain joins TRBV4-2 and TRBJ2-3; the TRBD1 assignment by TCRdb is unverifiable without DNA. CDR1 and CDR2 from the germline V gene are LGHNA and YNFKEQ. The CDR3 length is 16 residues.